Detailed here is one T cell receptor beta chain. In its sample, this clonotype was seen many times. The antigen it recognizes is unknown. Base qualities are not recorded, but no much larger clone differs from it by a single base. The study deep-sequenced TCR repertoires of sorted CD4+ and CD8+ blood T cells from severe aplastic anemia patients and healthy subjects. Ficoll-Paque density gradient centrifugation was used to isolate peripheral blood mononuclear cells. Before DNA extraction, CD4+ and CD8+ T cells were sorted with FACS or magnetic beads. This specimen belongs to a study of CD8+CD57+ T cells in acquired aplastic anemia (dated by TCRdb to the late 2010s). Study-level background: A mean of approximately 3 ug of DNA, ranging from roughly 0.19 to 27.4 ug, was extracted from sorted CD4+ and CD8+ cells. Broader findings and caveats from the paper: No significant difference in CD8+ Simpson's diversity was found between patients and healthy controls (P=0.060). Twenty-nine CD8+ CDR3 sequences were shared between patients and controls but appeared highly expressed in patients and within their immunodominant clones.

Genomic DNA served as template for TCR beta VDJ combination and CDR3 sequence profiling. TCR repertoire sequencing was run on an Illumina HiSeq 2000. Turning to the authors' computational methods: TRBV/TRBJ rearrangement plots, CDR3 size and DJ length profiles, and Simpson's diversity index were used to evaluate the repertoires. The most abundant DNA sequence in the deep sequencing data was defined as the immunodominant clone. CDR3 amino acid sequences were checked for sharing across subjects and were also compared against the VDJdb database and published repertoires. TCRdb cleaned the public reads at Q25 with fastp, built clones with MiXCR and kept in-frame beta chains. Records with the same CDR3 protein are collapsed into one entry carrying the most frequent genes and DNA. TCRdb, not the authors, supplied the V and J calls. Present in this sample are 150,000 to 200,000 distinct CDR3 sequences, over 60% of which were seen just once. In total, the top ten clones hold more than 45% of the sample.

V gives up 0 bases and J gives up 3 bases, and the segment between their germline ends measures 5 bases. Spanning cysteine to phenylalanine, the CDR3 consists of 13 amino acids. Only the CDR3 region is kept as DNA, spanning 39 bases read in frame from base 1. This chain joins TRBV12-3 or TRBV12-4 to TRBJ1-1; there is no confident call for the D gene. The sequenced sample consisted of sorted CD4+, CD8+, or CD8+CD57+ T cells (not recorded which) from PBMCs. The receptor's source is a human donor with severe aplastic anemia or a healthy control (not recorded which). The DNA is TGTGCCAGCAGTTTAGCATGGGACACTGAAGCTTTCTTT. Its translation is CASSLAWDTEAFF.